This TCR beta chain was identified during a study of control samples from healthy donors and cancer patients. The CDR3 covers 13 residues. Per germline, CDR1 MNHEY and CDR2 SVGAGI. The germline V and J ends were trimmed by 6 bases and 7 bases, with 15 bases remaining between them. Some clones are missing from TCRdb's copy, which holds only in-frame ones; the method was immunoSEQ multiplex PCR. The sample consists of 85,000 to 90,000 clones, about nine tenths of them appearing once. The chain has TRBV6-5 and TRBJ1-2; D unresolved. Sequencing was performed on blood. The sequence was obtained from a man younger than 40 in good health. CDR3 in amino acids: CASSHGSQVGYTF. CDR3 nucleotide sequence: TGTGCCAGCAGCCACGGATCTCAAGTTGGCTACACCTTC.